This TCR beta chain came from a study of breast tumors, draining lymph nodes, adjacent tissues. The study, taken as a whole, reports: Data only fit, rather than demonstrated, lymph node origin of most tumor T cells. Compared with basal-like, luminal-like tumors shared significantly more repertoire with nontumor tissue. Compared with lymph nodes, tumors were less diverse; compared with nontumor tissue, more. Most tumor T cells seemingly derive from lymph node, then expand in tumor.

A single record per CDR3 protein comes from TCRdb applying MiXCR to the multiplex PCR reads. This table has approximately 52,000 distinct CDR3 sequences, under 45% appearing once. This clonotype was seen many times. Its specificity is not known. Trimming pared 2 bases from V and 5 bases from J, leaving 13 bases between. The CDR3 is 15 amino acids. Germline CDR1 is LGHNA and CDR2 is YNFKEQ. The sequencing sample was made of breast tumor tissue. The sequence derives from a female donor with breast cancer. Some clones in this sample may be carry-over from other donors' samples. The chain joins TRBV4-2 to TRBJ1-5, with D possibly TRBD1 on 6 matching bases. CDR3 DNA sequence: TGTGCCAGCAGCCAATTACAGGGAGAGTATCAGCCCCAGCATTTT. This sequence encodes CASSQLQGEYQPQHF.